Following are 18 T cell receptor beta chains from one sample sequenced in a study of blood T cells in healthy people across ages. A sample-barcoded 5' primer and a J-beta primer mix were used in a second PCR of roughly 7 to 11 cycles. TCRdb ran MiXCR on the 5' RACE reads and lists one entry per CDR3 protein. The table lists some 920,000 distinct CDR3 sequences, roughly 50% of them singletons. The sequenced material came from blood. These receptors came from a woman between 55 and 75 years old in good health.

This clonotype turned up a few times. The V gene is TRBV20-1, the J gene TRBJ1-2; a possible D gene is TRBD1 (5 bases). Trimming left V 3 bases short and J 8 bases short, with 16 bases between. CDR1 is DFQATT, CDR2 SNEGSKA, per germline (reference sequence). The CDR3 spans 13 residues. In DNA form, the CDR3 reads TGCAGTGCTAGGAGGCAGGGAGGATGGGGCTACACCTTC. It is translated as CSARRQGGWGYTF.

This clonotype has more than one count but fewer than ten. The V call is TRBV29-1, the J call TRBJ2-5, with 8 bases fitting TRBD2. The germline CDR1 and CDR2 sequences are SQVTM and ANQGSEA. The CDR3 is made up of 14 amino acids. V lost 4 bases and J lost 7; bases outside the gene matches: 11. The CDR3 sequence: CSVVVAGRLWTQYF. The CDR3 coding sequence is TGCAGCGTTGTAGTAGCGGGAAGACTATGGACCCAGTACTTC.

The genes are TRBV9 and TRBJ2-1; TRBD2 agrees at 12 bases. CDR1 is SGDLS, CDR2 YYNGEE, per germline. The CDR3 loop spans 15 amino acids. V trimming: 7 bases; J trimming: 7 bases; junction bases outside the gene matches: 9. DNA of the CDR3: TGTGCCAGCGCCTTACTAGCGGGAGGTCGGAATGAGCAGTTCTTC. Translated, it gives CASALLAGGRNEQFF.

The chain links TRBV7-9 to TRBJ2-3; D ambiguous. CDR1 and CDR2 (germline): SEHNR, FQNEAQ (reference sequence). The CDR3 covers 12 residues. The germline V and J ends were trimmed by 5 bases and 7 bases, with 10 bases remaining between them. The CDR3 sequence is CASSAMRNTQYF. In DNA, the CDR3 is TGTGCCAGCAGCGCCATGCGCAATACGCAGTATTTT.

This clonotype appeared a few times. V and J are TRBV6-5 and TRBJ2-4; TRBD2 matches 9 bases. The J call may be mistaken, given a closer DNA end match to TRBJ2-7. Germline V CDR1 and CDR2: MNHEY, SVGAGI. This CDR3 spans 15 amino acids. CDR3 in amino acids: CASSYSIAGADEQYF. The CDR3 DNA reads TGTGCCAGCAGTTACTCGATAGCGGGAGCGGACGAGCAGTACTTC.

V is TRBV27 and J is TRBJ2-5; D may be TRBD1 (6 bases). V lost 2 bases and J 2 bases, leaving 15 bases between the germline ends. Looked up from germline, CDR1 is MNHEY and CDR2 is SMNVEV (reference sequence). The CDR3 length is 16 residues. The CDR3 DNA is TGTGCCAGCAGTTTAGTCAGGGGCGAGATACAAGAGACCCAGTACTTC. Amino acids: CASSLVRGEIQETQYF.

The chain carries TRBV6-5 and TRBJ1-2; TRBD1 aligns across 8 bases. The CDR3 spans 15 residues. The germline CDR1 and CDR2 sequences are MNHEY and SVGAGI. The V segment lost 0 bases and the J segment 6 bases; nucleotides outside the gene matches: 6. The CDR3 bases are TGTGCCAGCAGTTACTCGGACAGGGTTAAGAATGGCTACACCTTC. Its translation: CASSYSDRVKNGYTF.

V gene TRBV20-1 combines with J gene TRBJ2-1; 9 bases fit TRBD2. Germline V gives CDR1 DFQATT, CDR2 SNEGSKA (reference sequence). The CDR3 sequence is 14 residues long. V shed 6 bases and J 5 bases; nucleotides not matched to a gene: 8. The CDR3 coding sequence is TGCAGTGCAATCGGGACTAGCCAAAACAATGAGCAGTTCTTC. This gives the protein CSAIGTSQNNEQFF.

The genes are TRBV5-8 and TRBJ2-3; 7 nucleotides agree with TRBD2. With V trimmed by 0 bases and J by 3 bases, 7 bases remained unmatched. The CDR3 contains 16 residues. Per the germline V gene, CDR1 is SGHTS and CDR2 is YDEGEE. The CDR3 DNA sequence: TGTGCCAGCAGCTTGGCCACGGGGGAGGGGACAGATACGCAGTATTTT. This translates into CASSLATGEGTDTQYF.

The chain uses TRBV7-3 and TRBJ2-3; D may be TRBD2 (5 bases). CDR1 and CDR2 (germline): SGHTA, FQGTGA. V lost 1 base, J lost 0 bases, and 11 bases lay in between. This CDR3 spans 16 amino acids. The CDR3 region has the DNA TGTGCCAGCAGCTTAAGTAATCCGGGGAGCACAGATACGCAGTATTTT. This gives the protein CASSLSNPGSTDTQYF.

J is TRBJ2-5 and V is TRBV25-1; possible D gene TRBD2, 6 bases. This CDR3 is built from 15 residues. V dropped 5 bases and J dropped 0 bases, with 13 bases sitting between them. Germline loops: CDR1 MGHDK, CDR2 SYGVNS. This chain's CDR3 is CASSFGGNNQETQYF. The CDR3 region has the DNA TGTGCCAGCAGTTTCGGCGGGAACAACCAAGAGACCCAGTACTTC. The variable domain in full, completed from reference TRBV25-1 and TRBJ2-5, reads EADIYQTPRYLVIGTGKKITLECSQTMGHDKMYWYQQDPGMELHLIHYSYGVNSTEKGDLSSESTVSRIRTEHFPLTLESARPSHTSQYLCASSFGGNNQETQYFGPGTRLLVL.

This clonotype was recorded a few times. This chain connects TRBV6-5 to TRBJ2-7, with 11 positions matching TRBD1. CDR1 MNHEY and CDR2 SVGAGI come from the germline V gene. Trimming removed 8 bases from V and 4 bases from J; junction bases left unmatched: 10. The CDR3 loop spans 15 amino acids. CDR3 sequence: CASSSRDRGVYEQYF. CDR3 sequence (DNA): TGTGCCAGCTCGTCCAGGGACAGGGGGGTTTACGAGCAGTACTTC.

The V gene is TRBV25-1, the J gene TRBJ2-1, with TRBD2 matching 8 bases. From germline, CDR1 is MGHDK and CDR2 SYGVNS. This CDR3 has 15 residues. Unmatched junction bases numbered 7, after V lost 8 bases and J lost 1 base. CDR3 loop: CASGGLASSYNEQFF. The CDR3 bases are TGTGCCAGCGGAGGACTAGCATCTTCCTACAATGAGCAGTTCTTC.

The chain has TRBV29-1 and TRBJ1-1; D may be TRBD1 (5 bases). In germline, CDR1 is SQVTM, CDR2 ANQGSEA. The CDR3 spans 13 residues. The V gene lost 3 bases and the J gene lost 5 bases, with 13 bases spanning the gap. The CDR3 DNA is TGCAGCGTTGACCTGCAGGGTAATACTGAAGCTTTCTTT. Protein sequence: CSVDLQGNTEAFF.

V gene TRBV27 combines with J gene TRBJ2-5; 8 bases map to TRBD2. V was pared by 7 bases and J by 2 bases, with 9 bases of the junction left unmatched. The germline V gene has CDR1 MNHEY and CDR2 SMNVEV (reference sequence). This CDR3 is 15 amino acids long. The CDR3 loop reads CASTRRGALQETQYF. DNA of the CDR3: TGTGCCAGCACGCGGCGGGGGGCCTTGCAAGAGACCCAGTACTTC.

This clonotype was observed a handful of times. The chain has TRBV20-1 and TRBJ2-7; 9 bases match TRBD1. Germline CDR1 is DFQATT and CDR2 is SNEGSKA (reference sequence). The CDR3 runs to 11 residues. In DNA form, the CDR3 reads TGCGGGGGGACAGGGCGTTCCGAGCAGTACTTC. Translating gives CGGTGRSEQYF.

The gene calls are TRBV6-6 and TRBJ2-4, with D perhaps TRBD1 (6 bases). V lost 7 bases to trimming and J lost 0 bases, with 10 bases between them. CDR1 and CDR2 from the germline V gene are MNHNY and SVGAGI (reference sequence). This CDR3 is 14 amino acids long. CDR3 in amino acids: CASKDSRAKNIQYF. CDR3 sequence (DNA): TGTGCCAGCAAGGACAGCAGAGCCAAAAACATTCAGTACTTC.

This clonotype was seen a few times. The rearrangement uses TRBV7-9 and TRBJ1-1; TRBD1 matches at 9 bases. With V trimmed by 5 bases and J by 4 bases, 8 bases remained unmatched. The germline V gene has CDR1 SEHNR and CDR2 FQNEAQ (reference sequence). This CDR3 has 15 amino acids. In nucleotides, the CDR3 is TGTGCCAGCAGCCGCCAGGGACAGGGCGCCACTGAAGCTTTCTTT. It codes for CASSRQGQGATEAFF.